These 3 T cell receptor beta chains were sequenced from one sample in a study of cytomegalovirus exposure and HLA in healthy donors. Primers: 60 Vbeta forward and 13 Jbeta reverse. Generated by immunoSEQ multiplex PCR, the TCRdb table keeps only in-frame clones and is missing some. The sample consists of tens of thousands of clones, around two thirds of them appearing once. Specimen: PBMCs. The receptors here all came from a woman aged 25 to 39 in good health and CMV-seropositive.

The sample holds a few counts of this clone. V usage is TRBV5-1 and J usage is TRBJ2-7, with 8 bases identical to TRBD1. CDR3 length: 12 residues. CDR1 SGHRS and CDR2 YFSETQ come from the germline V gene. V lost 2 bases and J lost 6; bases outside the gene matches: 1. The CDR3: CASSLDRGEQYF. CDR3 DNA: TGCGCCAGCAGCTTAGACAGGGGCGAGCAGTACTTC.

The rearrangement uses TRBV27 and TRBJ1-5; no firm D call. From germline, CDR1 is MNHEY and CDR2 SMNVEV (reference sequence). Trimming pared 3 bases from V and 3 bases from J, leaving 6 bases between. The CDR3 has 13 residues. CDR3 DNA sequence: TGTGCCAGCAGTTTGAGCCCCAATCAGCCCCAGCATTTT. This codes for CASSLSPNQPQHF.

The gene calls are TRBV30 and TRBJ1-2; D gene uncertain. V shed 4 bases and J shed 2 bases, with 8 bases lying between them. The CDR3 consists of 12 residues. Germline CDR1 is GTSNPN and CDR2 is SVGIG (reference sequence). The CDR3 nucleotides are TGTGCCTGGAACGGGGTAAACTATGGCTACACCTTC. This encodes CAWNGVNYGYTF.